This record covers a single TCR beta chain. This clone's antigen is unknown. No much larger clone exists at a distance of one base, and base qualities are not known. The immunoSEQ Assay was used to immunosequence TCRbeta CDR3 regions from genomic DNA. Genomic DNA was amplified by bias-controlled multiplex PCR before high-throughput sequencing. Concerning the study's data processing: To quantify the absolute abundance of each unique TCRbeta CDR3 region, the sequences were collapsed and filtered. Clonality, defined as 1 minus Pielou's evenness, was calculated using only productive rearrangements. A previously published method was used to identify clones with significantly greater frequencies in on-treatment samples than in baseline samples. Held by TCRdb, this immuneACCESS table contains in-frame sequences only and omits some clones. Under half of the omission traces to an unresolved V gene where checked; the cause of the rest is unknown. V, J and clone size were drawn from that table, and D and trimming were deduced from the DNA. This sample lists roughly 16,000 clones; approximately 70% were detected once. The ten largest account for over 9.5% of the sample.

The data stem from a study of sequential checkpoint blockade in melanoma (dated by TCRdb to between 2019 and 2020). For the study in its entirety: Using 1:1 randomization, the trial assigned patients either to first-line nivolumab followed by ipilimumab (arm A) or to ipilimumab followed by nivolumab (arm B). Both trial sequences were followed by maintenance nivolumab.

General findings and caveats noted by the study authors: Validation of the response-prediction model combining TCR metrics and mutation burden is needed in larger, independent patient cohorts.

The CDR3 sequence holds 15 residues, the cysteine and phenylalanine included. Only the CDR3 region is kept as DNA, spanning 45 bases read in frame from base 1. The germline V and J ends show losses of 0 bases and 6 bases respectively, and no gene match explains 5 bases of the junction. As encoded in the germline V gene, CDR1 is LGHNA while CDR2 is YSLEER. The intended sense of this specimen's treatment or condition label: randomized to nivolumab then ipilimumab (arm A) or the reverse (arm B). None of the patients in the trial had previously been given DNA-damaging chemotherapy. A FACS Aria II flow cytometer was used to sort live CD3+CD8+ cells that were negative for CD19 and CD56 from thawed PBMCs. The samples were obtained from melanoma patients enrolled in CheckMate 064, an open-label, randomized phase II trial testing sequential checkpoint blockade. Peripheral blood mononuclear cells were collected by leukapheresis, purified using Ficoll-Paque, and frozen in human serum containing approximately 9.4% DMSO. Purity of sorted blood CD3+CD8+ cells was verified at >98% immediately after sorting, followed by DNA extraction.

The source was CD8+ T cells sorted from blood (inferred from file names), collected from a patient given nivolumab and ipilimumab in sequence. The rearranged chain carries TRBV4-3 and TRBJ2-1, and 7 junctional nucleotides match TRBD2. The sequence came from a human donor with melanoma. The encoded CDR3 is CASSQDPSGGNEQFF. DNA sequence: TGCGCCAGCAGCCAAGATCCATCGGGGGGCAATGAGCAGTTCTTC.